Listed below are T cell receptor beta chains from one sample, sequenced in a study of post-analysis software for immune sequencing data. One entry per CDR3 protein, called by TCRdb with MiXCR from the PCR reads. The profile shows 450,000 to 650,000 distinct CDR3 sequences, 44% of them singletons. Sequences were obtained from blood. These receptors came from a girl aged 10-17 years with multiple sclerosis. Each CDR3 is given with its conserved first and last residue. D genes are given only for firm matches. The size entry is marked missing in some rows and otherwise reads once, few, many or a size class.

>TRBV6-5|TRBJ1-2|NA|NA
TGTACCAGCAGTTACCGAGGGGGGAATGGCTACACCTTC
CTSSYRGGNGYTF
>TRBV20-1|TRBJ1-1|NA|NA
TGCAGTGCTAGGGGTGAACTTAACGCTGAAGCTTTCTTT
CSARGELNAEAFF
>TRBV12-3/TRBV12-4|TRBJ2-1|NA|NA
TGTGCCAGCAGTTTATACAGCAACAATGAGCAGTTCTTC
CASSLYSNNEQFF
>TRBV12-3/TRBV12-4|TRBJ1-2|NA|few
TGTGCCAGCAGTTTAATGCCCCGGGGCCTTAACTATGGCTACACCTTC
CASSLMPRGLNYGYTF
>TRBV12-3/TRBV12-4|TRBJ2-7|NA|NA
TGTGCCAGCAACCTGGACAACTCCTGCGAGCAGTACTTC
CASNLDNSCEQYF
>TRBV3-1|TRBJ2-1|TRBD2|NA
TGTGCCAGCAGCCGAGGACTAGGGGACTACAATGAGCAGTTCTTC
CASSRGLGDYNEQFF
>TRBV27|TRBJ2-7|TRBD1|NA
TGTGCCAGCAGTTTACGCCGGGGACAGGGGATCTCCTACGAGCAGTACTTC
CASSLRRGQGISYEQYF
>TRBV7-9|TRBJ1-2|TRBD1|few
TGTGCCAGCAGCATACTAACAGGGGCAAACTATGGCTACACCTTC
CASSILTGANYGYTF
>TRBV5-1|TRBJ2-7|NA|NA
TGCGCCAGCAGCTCGGGACGCCTCAGCTCCTACGAGCAGTACTTC
CASSSGRLSSYEQYF
>TRBV11-3|TRBJ2-7|TRBD1|NA
TGTGCCAGCAGCTCCTCCCGGGACAGGGACGAGCAGTACTTC
CASSSSRDRDEQYF
>TRBV11-2|TRBJ2-5|NA|NA
TGTGCCAGCAGCTTATTAGCCACCGCCGGAGGGACCCAGTACTTC
CASSLLATAGGTQYF
>TRBV7-9|TRBJ2-1|NA|NA
TGTGCCAGCAGCTCCATCGGACAGGGAGGGAATGAGCAGTTCTTC
CASSSIGQGGNEQFF
>TRBV7-9|TRBJ2-1|TRBD2|few
TGTGCCAGCAGCCCTCCAGCGGGGGGGAATGAGCAGTTCTTC
CASSPPAGGNEQFF
>TRBV9|TRBJ2-7|NA|NA
TGTGCCAGCAGCCCCGCACCGGTCCCATCCTACGAGCAGTACTTC
CASSPAPVPSYEQYF
>TRBV9|TRBJ1-2|NA|few
TGTGCCAGCAGCCCCTCGACAGTGGCCTATGGCTACACCTTC
CASSPSTVAYGYTF
>TRBV7-2|TRBJ1-6|NA|NA
TGTGCCAGCAGCCATGTGGGCGCGAGGAATTCACCCCTCCACTTT
CASSHVGARNSPLHF
>TRBV5-1|TRBJ2-7|NA|few
TGCGCCACCGCCCCGGAGTGGACCTACGAGCAGTACTTC
CATAPEWTYEQYF
>TRBV7-2|TRBJ2-7|TRBD1|NA
TGTGCCAGCAGCTGGGACAGGGGGCTCTACGAGCAGTACTTC
CASSWDRGLYEQYF
>TRBV5-1|TRBJ1-3|NA|NA
TGCGCCTGCAGCCCAGAGTCCTACGCTGGAAACACCATATATTTT
CACSPESYAGNTIYF
>TRBV6-6|TRBJ2-1|TRBD2|NA
TGTGCCAGCAGTTCCCTTGGGACTAGCAATGAGCAGTTCTTC
CASSSLGTSNEQFF
>TRBV12-3/TRBV12-4|TRBJ2-7|TRBD2|few
TGTGCCAGCAGTTTACAACTAGCGGCCTACGAGCAGTACTTC
CASSLQLAAYEQYF
>TRBV4-1|TRBJ2-7|NA|few
TGCGCCAGCAGCCAAGTGGCTAGCGCAGATTTTAACGAGCAGTACTTC
CASSQVASADFNEQYF
>TRBV7-2|TRBJ2-1|TRBD2|few
TGTGCCAGCAGCTTAGCTCCCACTAGCGGGGCGGGGGAGCAGTTCTTC
CASSLAPTSGAGEQFF
>TRBV12-3/TRBV12-4|TRBJ2-3|NA|NA
TGTGCCAGCAGCCAGGTGGCCCCAGCGCAACTCACAGATACGCAGTATTTT
CASSQVAPAQLTDTQYF
>TRBV20-1|TRBJ1-2|NA|NA
TGCAGTGCCGGACCGTATGGCTACACCTTC
CSAGPYGYTF
>TRBV5-5|TRBJ2-1|NA|NA
TGTGCCAGCAGCTTGGAAATTGGTTCGTCCGATGAGCAGTTCTTC
CASSLEIGSSDEQFF
>TRBV7-9|TRBJ2-3|NA|NA
TGTGCCAGCAGCTTAACAGTGGTGGACAGAACAGATACGCAGTATTTT
CASSLTVVDRTDTQYF
>TRBV29-1|TRBJ2-2|NA|NA
TGCAGCGTTGAGGAGGGGCTCGACACCGGGGAGCTGTTTTTT
CSVEEGLDTGELFF
>TRBV10-3|TRBJ2-7|TRBD2|NA
TGTGCCACGACCGTAGCGGGGCCAGTAATCCACGAGCAGTACTTC
CATTVAGPVIHEQYF
>TRBV29-1|TRBJ2-1|NA|NA
TGCAGCGTTGAAGGGAGGGCCAGAAGGAATGAGCAGTTCTTC
CSVEGRARRNEQFF
>TRBV30|TRBJ2-1|NA|few
TGTGCCTGGGTCGAAAGCTCCTACAATGAGCAGTTCTTC
CAWVESSYNEQFF
>TRBV12-3/TRBV12-4|TRBJ2-1|TRBD2|NA
TGTGCCAGCAGCTCCTGGGAGGGAAGCAACGAGCAGTTCTTC
CASSSWEGSNEQFF
>TRBV5-1|TRBJ2-1|TRBD2|NA
TGCGCCAGCAGCTCGGGTCCTAGCGGGGGGGATGATGAGCAGTTCTTC
CASSSGPSGGDDEQFF
>TRBV13|TRBJ1-2|NA|once
TGTGCCAGGAGGGCGGGGGGGACCTATGGCTACACCTTC
CARRAGGTYGYTF
>TRBV20-1|TRBJ2-7|NA|few
TGCAGTGCTTCCAACGACCAAATCTACGAGCAGTACTTC
CSASNDQIYEQYF
>TRBV7-2|TRBJ2-1|NA|NA
TGTGCCAGCACCGAAGACAGCCCTAAGTACAATGAGCAGTTCTTC
CASTEDSPKYNEQFF
>TRBV10-3|TRBJ2-5|NA|few
TGTGCCATCAGGGATGGACCCACCAATGAGCAGTACTTC
CAIRDGPTNEQYF
>TRBV7-9|TRBJ2-6|NA|NA
TGTGCCAGCAGCTGGGGATGGGGCTCTGGGGCCAACGTCCTGACTTTC
CASSWGWGSGANVLTF
>TRBV6-2/TRBV6-3|TRBJ2-1|TRBD1|NA
TGTGCCAGCAGTTATCCGACAGGGCTCACCGAAAACAATGAGCAGTTCTTC
CASSYPTGLTENNEQFF
>TRBV3-1|TRBJ2-3|NA|NA
TGTGCCAGCAGCCAACGCGTGACCACAAGCACAGATACGCAGTATTTT
CASSQRVTTSTDTQYF
>TRBV10-3|TRBJ2-1|NA|few
TGTGCCATTTGGAGTTCCGATCACTACAATGAGCAGTTCTTC
CAIWSSDHYNEQFF
>TRBV5-1|TRBJ2-1|NA|few
TGCGCCAGCAGCTTCCAAAGGAATGAGCAGTTCTTC
CASSFQRNEQFF
>TRBV20-1|TRBJ2-3|TRBD2|few
TGCAGTGCTAGGCTCAACCGGGAGGACTCCCCGGCGCAGTATTTT
CSARLNREDSPAQYF
>TRBV6-5|TRBJ1-1|NA|few
TGTGCCAGCAGTTACGGCGACAGGATGAGGACTGAAGCTTTCTTT
CASSYGDRMRTEAFF
>TRBV7-3|TRBJ2-6|TRBD2|NA
TGTGCCAGCAGCATGCCTAGCGGGGCCTTCTCTGGGGCCAACGTCCTGACTTTC
CASSMPSGAFSGANVLTF
>TRBV29-1|TRBJ2-1|TRBD1|NA
TGCAGCGTAGGGACAGATTACAGTGAGCAGTTCTTC
CSVGTDYSEQFF
>TRBV7-6|TRBJ2-1|NA|NA
TGTGCCAGCAGCTCGGACAGTCACTCCTACAATGAGCAGTTCTTC
CASSSDSHSYNEQFF
>TRBV7-9|TRBJ2-3|NA|NA
TGTGCCAGCAGCTTAATGGCCAGCGGCGATACGCAGTATTTT
CASSLMASGDTQYF
>TRBV20-1|TRBJ2-5|TRBD2|NA
TGCAGTGCCTACGGACTAGCGAGAAGTCAAGAGACCCAGTACTTC
CSAYGLARSQETQYF
>TRBV14|TRBJ2-1|NA|NA
TGTGCCAGCAGCCAAGCCGAATACAATGAGCAGTTCTTC
CASSQAEYNEQFF
>TRBV5-1|TRBJ2-3|NA|NA
TGCGCCAGCAGCTTTACCGGGACAACTAGCACAGATACGCAGTATTTT
CASSFTGTTSTDTQYF
>TRBV20-1|TRBJ2-1|TRBD1|NA
TGCAGTGCTAGAGGTCGGGACAGCTACAATGAGCAGTTCTTC
CSARGRDSYNEQFF